The rows below give T cell receptor beta chains drawn from one sample of a study of blood T cell repertoires in COVID-19. The assay was immunoSEQ multiplex PCR, and TCRdb's table has in-frame clones only and misses some. Of 200,000 to 250,000 clones in the sample, about 82% are singletons; the top ten hold approximately 2%. Sample: PBMCs or T cells enriched from blood (not recorded which). These receptors all stem from a woman aged 45-65 years who had recovered from COVID-19. CDR3s include the opening cysteine and the closing phenylalanine or tryptophan. Fields, in order: clone size, D gene, V gene, J gene, CDR3 protein, CDR3 DNA. D genes are given only for firm matches. The listing skips clone size in some rows; elsewhere it reads once, few, many or a size class.

size: .; D: TRBD1; V: TRBV27; J: TRBJ1-5; CDR3: CASGMDRSNQPQHF; DNA: TGTGCCAGCGGGATGGACAGGAGCAATCAGCCCCAGCATTTT
size: .; D: .; V: TRBV6-5; J: TRBJ2-7; CDR3: CASSLHGDSYEQYF; DNA: TGTGCCAGCAGCTTACATGGAGACTCCTACGAGCAGTACTTC
size: .; D: TRBD1; V: TRBV2; J: TRBJ1-5; CDR3: CASSALPPHDRAILLSNQPQHF; DNA: TGTGCCAGCAGTGCGTTGCCCCCCCATGACAGGGCTATATTGCTCTCTAATCAGCCCCAGCATTTT
size: .; D: TRBD1; V: TRBV11-2; J: TRBJ1-3; CDR3: CASSFIGQGPYF; DNA: TGTGCCAGCAGCTTTATTGGACAGGGGCCCTATTTT
size: .; D: .; V: TRBV11-3; J: TRBJ1-1; CDR3: CASSDQQGKNTEAFF; DNA: TGTGCCAGCAGCGACCAACAGGGAAAGAACACTGAAGCTTTCTTT
size: .; D: .; V: TRBV4-3; J: TRBJ1-1; CDR3: CASSQTYGGAFF; DNA: TGCGCCAGCAGCCAGACTTATGGAGGAGCTTTCTTT
size: .; D: TRBD2; V: TRBV2; J: TRBJ2-1; CDR3: CASSRTSGGPNNEQFF; DNA: TGTGCCAGCAGCCGGACTAGCGGGGGGCCCAACAATGAGCAGTTCTTC
size: .; D: TRBD1; V: TRBV28; J: TRBJ1-2; CDR3: CASSSGGRDGYTF; DNA: TGTGCCAGCAGTTCAGGGGGTAGGGATGGCTACACCTTC
size: .; D: .; V: TRBV30; J: TRBJ2-7; CDR3: CAWSGGVSYEQYF; DNA: TGTGCCTGGAGTGGCGGAGTCTCCTACGAGCAGTACTTC
size: .; D: TRBD2; V: TRBV18; J: TRBJ2-1; CDR3: CASSPPRTSDYPLISRNEQFF; DNA: TGTGCCAGCTCACCCCCAAGGACTAGCGATTACCCCCTAATCTCGAGAAATGAGCAGTTCTTC
size: .; D: .; V: TRBV30; J: TRBJ1-1; CDR3: CAWSVARGTEAFF; DNA: TGTGCCTGGAGTGTGGCGCGGGGAACTGAAGCTTTCTTT
size: .; D: TRBD1; V: TRBV5-4; J: TRBJ1-2; CDR3: CASSLDRDSRPSGYTF; DNA: TGTGCCAGCAGCCTAGACCGGGACAGCCGTCCGAGTGGCTACACCTTC
size: .; D: .; V: TRBV4-1; J: TRBJ2-3; CDR3: CASSHPTGDTQYF; DNA: TGCGCCAGCAGCCATCCAACAGGGGATACGCAGTATTTT
size: .; D: TRBD1; V: TRBV9; J: TRBJ2-7; CDR3: CASSPGTGSLGEQYF; DNA: TGTGCCAGCAGCCCCGGGACAGGGTCCCTCGGCGAGCAGTACTTC
size: .; D: TRBD2; V: TRBV7-2; J: TRBJ2-7; CDR3: CASSKSGLAGFFYEQYF; DNA: TGTGCCAGCAGCAAAAGCGGGCTAGCGGGGTTTTTTTACGAGCAGTACTTC
size: .; D: TRBD1; V: TRBV6-5; J: TRBJ1-2; CDR3: CASSRDRGLYGYTF; DNA: TGTGCCAGCAGCCGGGACAGGGGCCTCTATGGCTACACCTTC
size: .; D: .; V: TRBV2; J: TRBJ2-5; CDR3: CASRTEETQYF; DNA: TGTGCCAGCAGAACAGAAGAGACCCAGTACTTC
size: .; D: .; V: TRBV6-2/TRBV6-3; J: TRBJ2-5; CDR3: CASSYGQKETQYF; DNA: TGTGCCAGCAGTTACGGACAGAAAGAGACCCAGTACTTC
size: .; D: .; V: TRBV6-2/TRBV6-3; J: TRBJ1-1; CDR3: CASSYSPGSTEAFF; DNA: TGTGCCAGCAGTTACTCGCCGGGGAGCACTGAAGCTTTCTTT
size: few; D: TRBD2; V: TRBV7-2; J: TRBJ2-5; CDR3: CASSLATAGFQETQYF; DNA: TGTGCCAGCAGCTTAGCGACAGCGGGGTTTCAAGAGACCCAGTACTTC
size: .; D: .; V: TRBV18; J: TRBJ2-7; CDR3: CASSPKAGNYEQYF; DNA: TGTGCCAGCTCACCCAAGGCAGGGAACTACGAGCAGTACTTC
size: .; D: .; V: TRBV6-5; J: TRBJ1-1; CDR3: CAGGGALNTEAFF; DNA: TGTGCCGGCGGGGGGGCCCTGAACACTGAAGCTTTCTTT
size: .; D: .; V: TRBV19; J: TRBJ2-5; CDR3: CASSARQRLSQETQYF; DNA: TGTGCCAGTAGTGCCAGACAGAGACTTTCCCAAGAGACCCAGTACTTC
size: .; D: TRBD2; V: TRBV5-1; J: TRBJ2-1; CDR3: CASSKELAGGSNEQFF; DNA: TGCGCCAGCAGCAAGGAGCTAGCGGGAGGGAGCAATGAGCAGTTCTTC
size: .; D: TRBD1; V: TRBV5-1; J: TRBJ2-7; CDR3: CASSLDTGDILYEQYF; DNA: TGCGCCAGCAGCTTGGATACAGGGGATATACTCTACGAGCAGTACTTC
size: .; D: TRBD2; V: TRBV7-9; J: TRBJ2-1; CDR3: CASRRASGGTYNEQFF; DNA: TGTGCCAGCAGAAGAGCTAGCGGGGGAACCTACAATGAGCAGTTCTTC
size: .; D: TRBD2; V: TRBV7-2; J: TRBJ2-7; CDR3: CASSPTSGPYEQYF; DNA: TGTGCCAGCAGCCCGACTAGCGGCCCTTACGAGCAGTACTTC
size: .; D: TRBD2; V: TRBV7-3; J: TRBJ2-1; CDR3: CASSQTSAGLYNEQFF; DNA: TGTGCCAGCAGCCAGACCTCAGCGGGACTCTACAATGAGCAGTTCTTC
size: .; D: TRBD2; V: TRBV5-5; J: TRBJ2-3; CDR3: CASSRGGSTDTQYF; DNA: TGTGCCAGCAGCCGCGGGGGAAGCACAGATACGCAGTATTTT
size: .; D: .; V: TRBV10-3; J: TRBJ1-1; CDR3: CAISRGQVEAFF; DNA: TGTGCCATCAGTAGGGGACAAGTTGAAGCTTTCTTT
size: .; D: TRBD1; V: TRBV27; J: TRBJ1-1; CDR3: CASRISGGPTEAFF; DNA: TGTGCCAGCCGAATTTCAGGGGGCCCCACTGAAGCTTTCTTT
size: .; D: .; V: TRBV5-1; J: TRBJ1-2; CDR3: CASSSGAVNYGYTF; DNA: TGCGCCAGCAGCTCGGGAGCAGTTAACTATGGCTACACCTTC
size: once; D: .; V: TRBV2; J: TRBJ2-7; CDR3: CASTTPGKSHEQYF; DNA: TGTGCCAGCACAACCCCCGGGAAAAGCCACGAGCAGTACTTC